Listed below are T cell receptor beta chains from one sample, sequenced in a study of cytomegalovirus exposure and HLA in healthy donors. Sequencing used immunoSEQ multiplex PCR; TCRdb keeps in-frame clones, though not all of them. The sample records fewer than 100,000 clones, roughly four fifths being singletons. Sample: PBMCs. Receptor source: a female donor in good health and CMV-seronegative. Each CDR3 is given with its conserved first and last residue. D genes are given only for firm matches. Size values are once, few and many counts, or a class for expanded clones, and some rows have none.

TRBV7-3	-	-	TRBJ1-1	CASSLRAGNEAFF	TGTGCCAGCAGCTTACGGGCAGGGAATGAAGCTTTCTTT
TRBV14	-	TRBD1	TRBJ2-7	CASSPGTGGYEQYF	TGTGCCAGCAGCCCCGGGACAGGGGGCTACGAGCAGTACTTC
TRBV5-1	-	TRBD1	TRBJ2-3	CASSQGPGTASRTDTQYF	TGCGCCAGCAGCCAGGGACCGGGGACAGCCTCCCGCACAGATACGCAGTATTTT
TRBV4-1	few	-	TRBJ1-5	CASSLRGNQPQHF	TGCGCCAGCAGCCTAAGAGGCAATCAGCCCCAGCATTTT
TRBV4-1	-	TRBD1	TRBJ1-1	CASSLLDRVNTEAFF	TGCGCCAGCAGCCTCCTGGACAGGGTGAACACTGAAGCTTTCTTT
TRBV14	-	TRBD1	TRBJ2-7	CASSPRQGLMVYEQYF	TGTGCCAGCAGCCCAAGACAGGGGCTGATGGTTTACGAGCAGTACTTC
TRBV5-1	-	-	TRBJ1-1	CASSLALGLKAFF	TGCGCCAGCAGCTTGGCCCTGGGCCTAAAGGCTTTCTTT
TRBV25-1	-	-	TRBJ2-2	CASSLQGANTGELFF	TGTGCCAGCAGTCTACAGGGCGCGAACACCGGGGAGCTGTTTTTT
TRBV18	-	TRBD1	TRBJ2-7	CASLQGASYEQYF	TGTGCCAGCTTACAGGGGGCGTCCTACGAGCAGTACTTC
TRBV29-1	-	TRBD1	TRBJ1-2	CSVGTGVPYGGYTF	TGCAGCGTTGGGACAGGAGTTCCTTATGGTGGCTACACCTTC
TRBV15	-	-	TRBJ1-2	CATSRDRRVGNYGYTF	TGTGCCACCAGCAGAGATCGCAGGGTAGGGAACTATGGCTACACCTTC
TRBV28	-	TRBD2	TRBJ2-3	CASSLPFWRGFTDTQYF	TGTGCCAGCAGTTTACCCTTCTGGCGGGGGTTCACAGATACGCAGTATTTT
TRBV5-1	-	TRBD1	TRBJ2-6	CASSGLTGMVYTGANVLTF	TGCGCCAGCAGCGGACTGACAGGGATGGTTTACACTGGGGCCAACGTCCTGACTTTC
TRBV5-8	-	-	TRBJ1-2	CASSLVRVEDYGYTF	TGTGCCAGCAGCTTGGTGCGGGTAGAAGACTATGGCTACACCTTC
TRBV2	-	-	TRBJ1-2	CASTGNRALYGYTF	TGTGCCAGCACGGGGAACAGGGCATTATATGGCTACACCTTC
TRBV4-1	-	TRBD1	TRBJ1-2	CASSQDGGTGYGYTF	TGCGCCAGCAGCCAAGATGGAGGGACAGGCTATGGCTACACCTTC
TRBV4-3	few	TRBD1	TRBJ1-1	CASSQFAGGQGGIQAFF	TGCGCCAGCAGCCAATTTGCCGGCGGACAGGGGGGGATCCAAGCTTTCTTT
TRBV5-6	-	-	TRBJ2-1	CASSLRSSYNEQFF	TGTGCCAGCAGCTTGAGGAGCTCCTACAATGAGCAGTTCTTC
TRBV7-6	-	TRBD2	TRBJ2-5	CASSQGLAGGRETQYF	TGTGCCAGCAGCCAGGGACTAGCGGGGGGGCGAGAGACCCAGTACTTC
TRBV4-1	-	-	TRBJ1-5	CASSRGGNQPQHF	TGCGCCAGCAGCCGGGGGGGGAATCAGCCCCAGCATTTT
TRBV19	-	-	TRBJ2-1	CASSQVAYNEQFF	TGTGCCAGTAGTCAGGTAGCCTACAATGAGCAGTTCTTC
TRBV7-9	-	TRBD2	TRBJ2-7	CSSSLPTSGSYEQYF	TGTTCCAGCAGCCTACCTACTAGCGGCTCCTACGAGCAGTACTTC
TRBV28	-	TRBD2	TRBJ2-7	CASRLSGGSYEQYF	TGTGCCAGCAGACTTTCGGGGGGCTCCTACGAGCAGTACTTC
TRBV13	-	TRBD1	TRBJ2-7	CASSFGRGLSEQYF	TGTGCCAGCAGCTTTGGCAGGGGGCTATCCGAGCAGTACTTC
TRBV19	-	-	TRBJ2-3	CASSEMGLIRTDTQYF	TGTGCCAGTAGTGAGATGGGGCTGATTCGAACAGATACGCAGTATTTT
TRBV7-2	-	TRBD2	TRBJ2-2	CASSLTAGANTGELFF	TGTGCCAGCAGCTTAACAGCGGGGGCGAACACCGGGGAGCTGTTTTTT
TRBV11-2	-	-	TRBJ1-1	CASSLGWAPGAFF	TGTGCCAGCAGCTTAGGATGGGCCCCCGGAGCTTTCTTT
TRBV5-6	-	TRBD2	TRBJ2-1	CASSSPGLAVYNEQFF	TGTGCCAGCAGCTCTCCGGGACTAGCGGTCTACAATGAGCAGTTCTTC
TRBV4-2	-	-	TRBJ2-7	CASSDEGGGRLGEQYF	TGTGCCAGCAGCGACGAAGGTGGCGGGCGCTTGGGCGAGCAGTACTTC
TRBV6-7	-	-	TRBJ2-7	CASRGNRDQNYEQYF	TGTGCCAGCAGGGGGAACAGGGACCAAAACTACGAGCAGTACTTC
TRBV11-2	-	TRBD1	TRBJ2-7	CASRLPGQGFYEQYF	TGTGCCAGCAGACTTCCGGGACAGGGGTTTTACGAGCAGTACTTC
TRBV19	-	TRBD2	TRBJ2-2	CASNSKFLASGRTGELFF	TGTGCCAGCAACAGTAAATTTTTGGCTAGCGGGAGGACCGGGGAGCTGTTTTTT